Below, 10 T cell receptor beta chains from the same sample are listed, as sequenced in a study of cytomegalovirus exposure and HLA in healthy donors. PCR involved 60 Vbeta and 13 Jbeta primers. The method was immunoSEQ multiplex PCR; TCRdb's version includes in-frame clones alone and lacks a portion of them. The sample includes over 150,000 clones, roughly 77% of them seen just once. The sample taken for sequencing was PBMCs. The receptor source for this set is a man aged 50 or older in good health and CMV-seropositive.

In this sample, this clone turned up a few times. The chain carries TRBV5-8 and TRBJ1-1; weak D call: TRBD1 (5 bases). Trimming left V 3 bases short and J 0 bases short, with 12 bases between. Germline assignment: CDR1 SGHTS and CDR2 YDEGEE. The CDR3 runs 15 residues. The CDR3 bases are TGTGCCAGCAGCTACGACAGCACCTTGAACACTGAAGCTTTCTTT. It encodes CASSYDSTLNTEAFF.

The V call is TRBV21-1, the J call TRBJ2-3; the DNA was not used to check the table's D call, TRBD2. TRBV21-1 is recorded as a pseudogene. The length of the CDR3 is 17 residues. This chain's CDR3 is CASSKGSDGGCTDTQYF. CDR3 DNA: TGTGCCAGCAGCAAAGGGTCAGACGGGGGTTGCACAGATACGCAGTATTTT.

The chain joins TRBV6-5 to TRBJ1-5; 7 bases fit TRBD1. CDR1 and CDR2 from the germline V gene are MNHEY and SVGAGI. The CDR3 totals 14 residues. Unmatched junction bases numbered 5, after V lost 6 bases and J lost 3 bases. The CDR3 DNA reads as TGTGCCAGCAGATTAGACAGGGACAATCAGCCCCAGCATTTT. Its translation: CASRLDRDNQPQHF.

This clone has more than one count but fewer than ten. V and J are TRBV4-3 and TRBJ1-3, with 11 bases matching TRBD1. This CDR3 has 17 amino acids. V shed 1 base and J 4 bases; nucleotides not matched to a gene: 6. Germline values: CDR1 LGHNA, CDR2 YSLEER. CDR3 coding DNA: TGCGCCAGCAGCCAAGTAGGGGACAGGGGGTCCGGAAACACCATATATTTT. Translated, it gives CASSQVGDRGSGNTIYF.

CDR3 DNA: TGTGCCAGCAGCTCAGGGGGCGAGAGAGACACTGAAGCTTTCTTT. This encodes CASSSGGERDTEAFF. The rearrangement uses TRBV9 and TRBJ1-1; 8 nucleotides match TRBD1. The V and J ends lost 4 bases and 3 bases, in that order; junction bases with no gene match: 8. This CDR3 is built from 15 residues. Per germline, CDR1 SGDLS and CDR2 YYNGEE.

This chain joins TRBV10-2 and TRBJ2-1, with TRBD2 matching over 7 bases. The CDR3 consists of 15 residues. Germline V lookup: CDR1 WSHSY, CDR2 SAAADI. V was clipped by 0 bases and J by 2 bases; unmatched bases: 1. CDR3 loop: CASSESGGAYNEQFF. The CDR3 DNA reads TGCGCCAGCAGTGAGTCGGGAGGGGCCTACAATGAGCAGTTCTTC.

The CDR3 bases are TGTGCCTGGAGTGCCTCCCAGGGAAATGAAAAACTGTTTTTT. Encoded protein: CAWSASQGNEKLFF. The chain recombines TRBV30 with TRBJ1-4; possible D gene TRBD1, 5 bases. Trimming cost V 1 base and J 5 bases, with 11 bases left between them. CDR1 is GTSNPN and CDR2 is SVGIG in the germline V gene (reference sequence). This CDR3 comprises 14 residues.

The chain joins TRBV27 to TRBJ2-7; D is perhaps TRBD1 (5 bases). Per germline, CDR1 MNHEY and CDR2 SMNVEV (reference sequence). The CDR3 covers 17 residues. Trimming stripped 4 bases from V and 3 bases from J, with 22 bases between. The CDR3 loop reads CASSSRWGQGAGYEQYF. As DNA, the CDR3 is TGTGCCAGCAGTTCTAGGTGGGGCCAAGGAGCCGGCTACGAGCAGTACTTC.

CDR3 sequence: CASSLREGNQPQHF. Written as DNA, the CDR3 is TGTGCCAGCAGCTTACGCGAAGGCAATCAGCCCCAGCATTTT. This chain connects TRBV7-2 to TRBJ1-5; D gene uncertain. The V gene lost 2 bases and the J gene lost 2 bases, with 7 bases spanning the gap. The CDR3 spans 14 residues. CDR1 is SGHTA, CDR2 FQGNSA, per germline.

The chain couples TRBV6-6 to TRBJ2-1; maybe TRBD2 (6 bases). The CDR3 contains 16 residues. The V and J ends lost 6 bases and 6 bases respectively, with 21 bases between them. Germline CDR1 reads MNHNY; CDR2 reads SVGAGI (reference sequence). The CDR3 DNA is TGTGCCAGCAGCCGACTTGGAGGCGGGGTGCTCAATGAGCAGTTCTTC. Its translation: CASSRLGGGVLNEQFF.